These T cell receptor beta chains were read from a single sample in a study of blood T cells in healthy people across ages. Using its own MiXCR run on the 5' RACE reads, TCRdb lists one record per CDR3 protein. The table records 1,500,000 or so distinct CDR3 sequences, roughly 59% of them present only once. Material: blood. These receptors all come from a man aged 18 to 35 in good health. Both conserved end residues are part of each CDR3. The order of the fields is D gene, V gene, clone size, J gene, CDR3 protein, CDR3 DNA. The D gene is left open where the match is weak. Where a row states a size, it is once, few, many or the class of an expanded clone; other rows omit it.

>TRBD1|TRBV10-3|once|TRBJ2-7
CATQGSEVGSQIFEQYF
TGTGCCACACAGGGGAGTGAGGTCGGCTCTCAAATCTTCGAGCAGTACTTC
>NA|TRBV20-1|few|TRBJ1-1
CSANPAYTEAFF
TGCAGTGCTAACCCAGCTTACACTGAAGCTTTCTTT
>NA|TRBV5-1|NA|TRBJ2-1
CASSLAGDFSYNEQFF
TGCGCCAGCAGCTTGGCGGGGGACTTCTCCTACAATGAGCAGTTCTTC
>TRBD2|TRBV7-2|NA|TRBJ2-7
CAGSSGLAGPPYEQYF
TGTGCCGGCAGCTCGGGACTAGCGGGGCCTCCCTACGAGCAGTACTTC
>NA|TRBV5-1|few|TRBJ1-2
CASSLDSDYGYTF
TGTGCCAGCAGCTTAGACAGCGATTATGGCTACACCTTC
>TRBD1|TRBV28|NA|TRBJ2-7
CASSLIMTGVEQYF
TGTGCCAGCAGTCTCATTATGACAGGGGTGGAGCAGTACTTT
>NA|TRBV6-5|NA|TRBJ1-1
CASSPDRSNTEAFF
TGTGCCAGCAGCCCTGACAGATCCAACACTGAAGCTTTCTTT
>NA|TRBV6-6|NA|TRBJ2-5
CASSSSTAYQETQYF
TGTGCCAGCAGTTCCTCGACAGCGTACCAAGAGACCCAGTACTTC
>NA|TRBV13|NA|TRBJ2-7
CASNFQGRLYEQYF
TGTGCCAGCAACTTCCAGGGGAGGCTTTACGAGCAGTACTTC
>NA|TRBV13|NA|TRBJ1-2
CASSLGKGSNYGYTF
TGTGCCAGCAGCTTAGGGAAAGGGAGTAACTATGGCTACACCTTC
>NA|TRBV4-1|few|TRBJ1-5
CASSRHVNQPQHF
TGCGCCAGCAGCCGACACGTAAATCAGCCCCAGCATTTT
>NA|TRBV15|few|TRBJ2-1
CATSTPTASYNEQFF
TGTGCCACCAGCACACCCACGGCCTCCTACAATGAGCAGTTCTTC
>NA|TRBV18|NA|TRBJ2-7
CASSPPGGYYEQYF
TGTGCCAGCTCACCGCCGGGGGGCTACTACGAGCAGTACTTC
>NA|TRBV3-1|NA|TRBJ2-7
CASSQTWSSYEQYF
TGTGCCAGCAGCCAAACTTGGAGCTCCTACGAGCAGTACTTC
>NA|TRBV5-1|NA|TRBJ2-5
CASSLFPMSSQGETQYF
TGCGCCAGCAGCTTGTTTCCAATGTCAAGTCAGGGAGAGACCCAGTACTTC
>NA|TRBV20-1|NA|TRBJ1-6
CSAREEPTGYNSPLHF
TGCAGTGCTAGAGAAGAACCGACAGGCTATAATTCACCCCTCCACTTT
>TRBD1|TRBV2|NA|TRBJ2-2
CASRGTDTGELFF
TGTGCCAGCAGGGGGACAGACACCGGGGAGCTGTTTTTT
>NA|TRBV6-2/TRBV6-3|NA|TRBJ2-7
CASVAQGPYEQYF
TGTGCCAGCGTGGCGCAGGGGCCCTACGAGCAGTACTTC
>TRBD1|TRBV7-2|NA|TRBJ1-6
CASSWGQGISPLHF
TGTGCCAGCAGCTGGGGACAGGGGATTTCACCCCTCCACTTT
>NA|TRBV29-1|NA|TRBJ2-1
CSVEGIGGYNEQFF
TGCAGCGTTGAGGGCATAGGGGGCTACAATGAGCAGTTCTTC
>NA|TRBV29-1|NA|TRBJ1-4
CSVEGGPDGEKLFF
TGCAGCGTTGAGGGGGGGCCAGATGGTGAAAAACTGTTTTTT
>TRBD2|TRBV20-1|few|TRBJ2-3
CSASLVASGSTDTQYF
TGCAGTGCTAGTTTGGTAGCTAGCGGGAGTACAGATACGCAGTATTTT
>NA|TRBV20-1|NA|TRBJ1-6
CSAPGLINSPLHF
TGCAGTGCTCCGGGACTGATTAATTCACCCCTCCACTTT
>NA|TRBV27|NA|TRBJ2-7
CAGRVALGDYEQYF
TGTGCCGGCAGAGTGGCCTTGGGGGACTACGAGCAGTACTTC
>NA|TRBV7-2|NA|TRBJ1-4
CASTGYNEKLFF
TGTGCCAGCACAGGATATAATGAAAAACTGTTTTTT
>TRBD2|TRBV4-3|NA|TRBJ2-2
CASSQDPQPSGGGELFF
TGCGCCAGCAGCCAAGACCCACAGCCAAGCGGGGGAGGGGAGCTGTTTTTT
>NA|TRBV11-2|NA|TRBJ2-1
CASTFRSRAASYNEQFF
TGTGCCAGCACCTTCCGGTCGAGGGCCGCCTCCTACAATGAGCAGTTCTTC
>NA|TRBV7-9|NA|TRBJ1-5
CASSLVSGGGDQPQHF
TGTGCCAGCAGCTTAGTTTCTGGTGGAGGCGATCAGCCCCAGCATTTT
>NA|TRBV20-1|NA|TRBJ2-7
CSTGEKGEQYF
TGCAGTACGGGGGAGAAGGGCGAGCAGTACTTC
>NA|TRBV7-4|NA|TRBJ2-5
CASRQPGTLQYF
TGTGCCAGCAGGCAGCCCGGGACTTTGCAGTACTTC
>NA|TRBV4-2|NA|TRBJ2-1
CASSQVLGGGYNEQFF
TGTGCCAGCAGCCAAGTCCTGGGAGGTGGGTACAATGAGCAGTTCTTC
>NA|TRBV13|NA|TRBJ2-1
CASSRRPGRETQFF
TGTGCCAGCAGCCGACGCCCGGGGAGAGAGACCCAGTTCTTC
>NA|TRBV5-5|once|TRBJ2-1
CASSLGWGDNEQFF
TGTGCCAGCAGCTTGGGGTGGGGCGACAATGAGCAGTTCTTC
>NA|TRBV12-3/TRBV12-4|few|TRBJ2-5
CASTEGLQETQYF
TGTGCCAGCACCGAGGGACTCCAAGAGACCCAGTACTTC
>NA|TRBV11-2|few|TRBJ2-6
CASSDTASGANVLTF
TGTGCCAGCAGCGACACAGCCTCTGGGGCCAACGTCCTGACTTTC
>NA|TRBV15|few|TRBJ2-5
CATSRVREGRETQYF
TGTGCCACCAGCAGAGTCAGAGAGGGGCGGGAGACCCAGTACTTC
>NA|TRBV2|NA|TRBJ2-2
CATLIDTGELFF
TGTGCCACCCTTATCGACACCGGGGAGCTGTTTTTT
>NA|TRBV2|NA|TRBJ1-5
CASSEDLTAYIGNQPQHF
TGTGCCAGCAGTGAAGATCTGACAGCTTACATAGGCAATCAGCCCCAGCATTTT
>NA|TRBV27|NA|TRBJ2-1
CASARAYNEQFF
TGTGCCAGCGCGCGGGCTTACAATGAGCAGTTCTTC
>NA|TRBV18|few|TRBJ2-4
CASSTELAKNIQYF
TGTGCCAGCTCAACAGAGTTAGCCAAAAACATTCAGTACTTC
>TRBD1|TRBV29-1|NA|TRBJ1-2
CSATDRVGGYTF
TGCAGCGCTACGGACAGGGTGGGTGGCTACACCTTC
>TRBD1|TRBV27|NA|TRBJ2-2
CASSFTGAANTGELFF
TGTGCCAGCAGTTTTACAGGGGCCGCGAACACCGGGGAGCTGTTTTTT
>NA|TRBV7-2|NA|TRBJ2-7
CASSLVLITYEQYF
TGTGCCAGCAGCTTAGTTCTGATTACCTACGAGCAGTACTTC
>NA|TRBV20-1|NA|TRBJ2-7
CSGRSDTYEQYF
TGCAGTGGACGGAGTGACACCTACGAGCAGTACTTC
>TRBD1|TRBV2|once|TRBJ2-7
CASRTGDSYEQYF
TGTGCCAGCAGGACAGGGGATTCCTACGAGCAGTACTTC
>TRBD2|TRBV5-6|NA|TRBJ2-7
CASSLISGGPYEQYF
TGTGCCAGCAGCTTGATTAGCGGGGGCCCCTACGAGCAGTACTTC
>TRBD2|TRBV12-3/TRBV12-4|NA|TRBJ2-3
CASRLARAPTDTQYF
TGTGCCAGCAGACTAGCGAGGGCCCCCACAGATACGCAGTATTTT
>NA|TRBV6-6|NA|TRBJ2-1
CASRRTIGEQFF
TGTGCCAGCAGGCGGACTATCGGGGAGCAGTTCTTC
>NA|TRBV28|NA|TRBJ2-3
CASRLGRQGTSTDTQYF
TGTGCCAGCAGGTTGGGGCGGCAGGGAACTAGCACAGATACGCAGTATTTT
>TRBD2|TRBV5-6|few|TRBJ2-1
CASSTLAGGPENEQFF
TGTGCCAGCAGCACTTTAGCGGGGGGGCCGGAGAATGAGCAGTTCTTC
>TRBD2|TRBV20-1|NA|TRBJ2-5
CSAKRLATLETQYF
TGCAGTGCGAAAAGACTAGCGACCTTGGAGACCCAGTACTTC
>TRBD2|TRBV20-1|NA|TRBJ2-7
CSARVAGRSYEQYF
TGCAGTGCTAGAGTAGCGGGAAGGTCCTACGAGCAGTACTTC
>TRBD2|TRBV20-1|NA|TRBJ2-5
CSALGTRQETQYF
TGCAGTGCCTTAGGGACTAGGCAAGAGACCCAGTACTTC
>TRBD1|TRBV25-1|NA|TRBJ2-5
CASGEFGTEETQYF
TGTGCCAGCGGTGAGTTCGGGACAGAAGAGACCCAGTACTTC
>TRBD1|TRBV6-1|NA|TRBJ1-5
CASNLDRGNQPQHF
TGTGCCAGCAACCTGGACAGGGGAAATCAGCCCCAGCATTTT